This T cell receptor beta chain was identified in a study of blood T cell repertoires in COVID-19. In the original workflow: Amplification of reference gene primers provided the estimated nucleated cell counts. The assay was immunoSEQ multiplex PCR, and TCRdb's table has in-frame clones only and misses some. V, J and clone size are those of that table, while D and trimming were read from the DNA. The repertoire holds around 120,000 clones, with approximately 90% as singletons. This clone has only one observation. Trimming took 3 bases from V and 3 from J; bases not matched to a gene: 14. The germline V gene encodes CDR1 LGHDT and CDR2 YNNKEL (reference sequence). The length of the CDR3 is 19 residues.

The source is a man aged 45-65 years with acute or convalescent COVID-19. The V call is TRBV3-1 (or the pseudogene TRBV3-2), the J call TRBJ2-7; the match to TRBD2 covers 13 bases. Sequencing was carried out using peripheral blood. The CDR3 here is CASSHRTSGSSRKYYEQYF. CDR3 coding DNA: TGTGCCAGCAGCCATCGGACTAGCGGGAGCTCGAGAAAGTACTACGAGCAGTACTTC.